The rows below give T cell receptor beta chains drawn from one sample of a study of cytomegalovirus exposure and HLA in healthy donors. Generated by immunoSEQ multiplex PCR, the TCRdb table keeps only in-frame clones and is missing some. The sample carries 80,000 to 130,000 clones, around 80% recorded once. Sequencing was carried out using PBMCs. The receptors stem from a male donor in good health and CMV-seropositive. The CDR3 runs from the conserved cysteine through the conserved F or W. Each record gives: V gene, J gene, D gene, clone size, CDR3 DNA, CDR3 protein. A D gene is named only where the DNA matches it firmly. A clone size is listed for some rows: how often the clone was seen (once, few, many), or a class if it is expanded.

V gene: TRBV29-1
J gene: TRBJ2-7
D gene: .
clone size: .
CDR3 DNA: TGCAGCGTTGAGCTAATGGGGGGGGCGGACGAGCAGTACTTC
CDR3 protein: CSVELMGGADEQYF

V gene: TRBV7-9
J gene: TRBJ2-5
D gene: TRBD2
clone size: .
CDR3 DNA: TGTGCCAGCAGCGGAATGGGACTAGCGCTCTCACAGACCCAGTACTTC
CDR3 protein: CASSGMGLALSQTQYF

V gene: TRBV18
J gene: TRBJ1-5
D gene: .
clone size: .
CDR3 DNA: TGTGCCAGCTCCCCTACAGGGAATCAGCCCCAGCATTTT
CDR3 protein: CASSPTGNQPQHF

V gene: TRBV6-5
J gene: TRBJ1-1
D gene: .
clone size: .
CDR3 DNA: TGTGCCAGCAGTTACTACAAGACGGGGACTGAAGCTTTCTTT
CDR3 protein: CASSYYKTGTEAFF

V gene: TRBV6-1
J gene: TRBJ1-2
D gene: .
clone size: .
CDR3 DNA: TGTGCCATAACTCCAGGGGTAGACTATGGCTACACCTTC
CDR3 protein: CAITPGVDYGYTF

V gene: TRBV7-6
J gene: TRBJ1-4
D gene: .
clone size: .
CDR3 DNA: TGTGCCTCTTCAGCCAAAACCAGGGCGGATGCAACTAATGAAAAACTGTTTTTT
CDR3 protein: CASSAKTRADATNEKLFF

V gene: TRBV10-3
J gene: TRBJ1-4
D gene: .
clone size: once
CDR3 DNA: TGTGCCATCAGTGACCCGGGGGGAATTAATGAAAAACTGTTTTTT
CDR3 protein: CAISDPGGINEKLFF

V gene: TRBV5-6
J gene: TRBJ1-2
D gene: .
clone size: .
CDR3 DNA: TGTGCCAGCAGCTTGGGTATCAACGCGGGGCGGTCTGGCTACACCTTC
CDR3 protein: CASSLGINAGRSGYTF

V gene: TRBV30
J gene: TRBJ1-1
D gene: .
clone size: .
CDR3 DNA: TGTGCCTGGAGCATAAATGACGGGACTGAAGCTTTCTTT
CDR3 protein: CAWSINDGTEAFF

V gene: TRBV5-1
J gene: TRBJ2-3
D gene: .
clone size: once
CDR3 DNA: TGCGCCAGCATGAGTGGCGGGCGCACAGATACGCAGTATTTT
CDR3 protein: CASMSGGRTDTQYF

V gene: TRBV18
J gene: TRBJ1-1
D gene: TRBD1
clone size: .
CDR3 DNA: TGTGCCAGCTCCGACGGAGGGGGCCCTGAAGCTTTCTTT
CDR3 protein: CASSDGGGPEAFF

V gene: TRBV7-8
J gene: TRBJ2-1
D gene: .
clone size: .
CDR3 DNA: TGTGCCAGCAGCTTAGGGGGCGGGGGCGAGCAGTTCTTC
CDR3 protein: CASSLGGGGEQFF

V gene: TRBV7-2
J gene: TRBJ1-4
D gene: .
clone size: .
CDR3 DNA: TGTGCCAGCAGCGTCGCAGGGGCTAATGAAAAACTGTTTTTT
CDR3 protein: CASSVAGANEKLFF

V gene: TRBV5-1
J gene: TRBJ1-3
D gene: TRBD1
clone size: .
CDR3 DNA: TGCGCCAGCAGCACGGGGACAGTGACTGGAAACACCATATATTTT
CDR3 protein: CASSTGTVTGNTIYF

V gene: TRBV4-2
J gene: TRBJ1-2
D gene: .
clone size: .
CDR3 DNA: TGTGCCAGCAGCCAAGAACCAGGGATTAATAGCTATGGCTACACCTTC
CDR3 protein: CASSQEPGINSYGYTF

V gene: TRBV29-1
J gene: TRBJ1-5
D gene: TRBD1
clone size: .
CDR3 DNA: TGCAGCGTTGAGGACAGGGTGGGTCAGCCCCAGCATTTT
CDR3 protein: CSVEDRVGQPQHF

V gene: TRBV30
J gene: TRBJ1-2
D gene: TRBD1
clone size: .
CDR3 DNA: TGTGCCTGGAGTCCACGTATACAGGGGGGTGGCTACACCTTC
CDR3 protein: CAWSPRIQGGGYTF

V gene: TRBV9
J gene: TRBJ2-5
D gene: .
clone size: .
CDR3 DNA: TGTGCCAGCAGCTTCCGAGGGGGAGAGACCCAGTACTTC
CDR3 protein: CASSFRGGETQYF

V gene: TRBV7-7
J gene: TRBJ2-5
D gene: .
clone size: .
CDR3 DNA: TGTGCTAGCAGCTTAGAGGCAGGATCTAAGACCCAGTACTTC
CDR3 protein: CASSLEAGSKTQYF

V gene: TRBV7-8
J gene: TRBJ2-7
D gene: .
clone size: few
CDR3 DNA: TGTGCCAGCAGCCCCTGGGGGGGCGTATCGCACTACGAGCAGTACTTC
CDR3 protein: CASSPWGGVSHYEQYF

V gene: TRBV23-1
J gene: TRBJ2-7
D gene: TRBD1
clone size: .
CDR3 DNA: TGCGCCTCAGATGACAGGGGACTCCCCAACTTTCTCTACGAGCAGTACTTC
CDR3 protein: CASDDRGLPNFLYEQYF

V gene: TRBV27
J gene: TRBJ2-1
D gene: .
clone size: few
CDR3 DNA: TGTGCCAGCAGTTTATCTTGGCCATTCTCCTACAATGAGCAGTTCTTC
CDR3 protein: CASSLSWPFSYNEQFF

V gene: TRBV28
J gene: TRBJ1-1
D gene: TRBD1
clone size: .
CDR3 DNA: TGTGCCAGCAGCGACGGGCCGACAGGGATAGCTTTCTTT
CDR3 protein: CASSDGPTGIAFF

V gene: TRBV10-3
J gene: TRBJ2-1
D gene: .
clone size: .
CDR3 DNA: TGTGCCATCAGCGCTAGGTATGAGCAGTTCTTC
CDR3 protein: CAISARYEQFF

V gene: TRBV5-1
J gene: TRBJ2-3
D gene: .
clone size: .
CDR3 DNA: TGCGCCAGCAGCTTGGCCGTCTCTACTAGCACAGATACGCAGTATTTT
CDR3 protein: CASSLAVSTSTDTQYF

V gene: TRBV15
J gene: TRBJ1-2
D gene: TRBD1
clone size: .
CDR3 DNA: TGTGCCACCAGCAGAGGAGTGGACAGGGGGAACTATGGCTACACCTTC
CDR3 protein: CATSRGVDRGNYGYTF

V gene: TRBV6-5
J gene: TRBJ2-3
D gene: .
clone size: .
CDR3 DNA: TGTGCCAGCCGCCAGACAGCGGGCAGCACAGATACGCAGTATTTT
CDR3 protein: CASRQTAGSTDTQYF

V gene: TRBV18
J gene: TRBJ2-2
D gene: .
clone size: .
CDR3 DNA: TGTGCCAGCTCACTCTACAGGAGAGGCACCGGGGAGCTGTTTTTT
CDR3 protein: CASSLYRRGTGELFF

V gene: TRBV7-9
J gene: TRBJ2-5
D gene: .
clone size: once
CDR3 DNA: TGTGCCAGCAGCTTAGCCTGGACAGCAGAAGAGACCCAGTACTTC
CDR3 protein: CASSLAWTAEETQYF

V gene: TRBV19
J gene: TRBJ1-2
D gene: .
clone size: .
CDR3 DNA: TGTGCCAGTAGGCCCCCGACAGGCCGCGGCGGTGGCTACACCTTC
CDR3 protein: CASRPPTGRGGGYTF

V gene: TRBV6-5
J gene: TRBJ1-5
D gene: .
clone size: .
CDR3 DNA: TGTGCCAGCAGTGGTGACACCACCGGTCAGCCCCAGCATTTT
CDR3 protein: CASSGDTTGQPQHF

V gene: TRBV25-1
J gene: TRBJ2-7
D gene: .
clone size: .
CDR3 DNA: TGTGCCAGCAGTGAATTAAGGGGTCTACACGAGCAGTACTTC
CDR3 protein: CASSELRGLHEQYF

V gene: TRBV12-5
J gene: TRBJ1-1
D gene: .
clone size: .
CDR3 DNA: TGTGCTAGTGGCACAGGTGGCCCTGAAGCTTTCTTT
CDR3 protein: CASGTGGPEAFF

V gene: TRBV28
J gene: TRBJ1-2
D gene: .
clone size: .
CDR3 DNA: TGTGCCAGCAGCTCCCCACGGCGAGGTCTTTATGGCTACACCTTC
CDR3 protein: CASSSPRRGLYGYTF

V gene: TRBV15
J gene: TRBJ1-5
D gene: .
clone size: .
CDR3 DNA: TGTGCCACCAGCAGAGGAGGACTAGGGGTAGGCAATCAGCCCCAGCATTTT
CDR3 protein: CATSRGGLGVGNQPQHF

V gene: TRBV4-2
J gene: TRBJ2-7
D gene: TRBD2
clone size: .
CDR3 DNA: TGTGCCAGCAGCCGAGCGGGGGCCTCTCAATCGGACGTGCAGTACTTC
CDR3 protein: CASSRAGASQSDVQYF

V gene: TRBV5-4
J gene: TRBJ1-6
D gene: .
clone size: .
CDR3 DNA: TGTGCCAGCAGCTTTGATAGCGGGCTGGATAATTCACCCCTCCACTTT
CDR3 protein: CASSFDSGLDNSPLHF

V gene: TRBV7-2
J gene: TRBJ2-3
D gene: .
clone size: few
CDR3 DNA: TGTGCCAGCAGCTGGGCTAAGGGGCCAGATACGCAGTATTTT
CDR3 protein: CASSWAKGPDTQYF

V gene: TRBV15
J gene: TRBJ2-2
D gene: .
clone size: .
CDR3 DNA: TGTGCCACCAGCTCTCCCCCCACCGGGGAGCTGTTTTTT
CDR3 protein: CATSSPPTGELFF

V gene: TRBV7-8
J gene: TRBJ2-7
D gene: .
clone size: .
CDR3 DNA: TGTGCCAGCAGCCTCGGATCCGCGGGCGGCGAGCAGTACTTC
CDR3 protein: CASSLGSAGGEQYF

V gene: TRBV2
J gene: TRBJ2-1
D gene: .
clone size: few
CDR3 DNA: TGTGCCAGCAGGTATGACAGCGAGCAGTTCTTC
CDR3 protein: CASRYDSEQFF

V gene: TRBV6-1
J gene: TRBJ1-6
D gene: TRBD1
clone size: .
CDR3 DNA: TGTGCCAGCACCCGGCAGGGGGATTCACCCCTCCACTTT
CDR3 protein: CASTRQGDSPLHF